This T cell receptor (beta chain) was found in a study of kidney transplant recipient with SARS-CoV-2 infection. The length of the CDR3 is 18 residues. MiXCR, run by TCRdb on the reads, gives a single entry per CDR3 protein. The sample lists about 250,000 distinct CDR3 sequences, around 30% seen once, with almost 7.5% in the top ten. This specimen consisted of a blood sample, obtained at baseline and around day 120 from a kidney transplant recipient. The sequence derives from a male patient aged 25-45 years who had COVID-19 and was a kidney transplant recipient. Among the T cells, some may be from the graft donor. This chain connects TRBV21-1 to TRBJ2-1; TRBD1, the table's D call, lacks a check against the DNA. TRBV21-1 is a pseudogene locus. The CDR3 spells CASSQGGRPTNSYNEQFF. In nucleotides, the CDR3 is TGTGCCAGCAGCCAGGGGGGGAGGCCCACAAATTCCTACAATGAGCAGTTCTTC.